Listed below are T cell receptor beta chains from one sample, sequenced in a study of T cells in Graves' hyperthyroidism and ophthalmopathy. Each CDR3 protein is one row after TCRdb ran MiXCR on the multiplex PCR reads. The sample consists of 600,000 to 700,000 distinct CDR3 sequences, roughly 14% of them appearing once. Sequenced material: blood. These receptors all come from a woman aged 40 to 50 with Graves' ophthalmopathy. Both conserved end residues are part of each CDR3. A D gene is named only where the DNA matches it firmly. Only some rows state a clone size, as once, few, many or a class for expanded clones.

d_call,v_call,j_call,clone_size,cdr3_aa,cdr3_nt
NA,TRBV4-3,TRBJ1-6,NA,CASSQPASSGSPLHF,TGCGCCAGCAGCCAACCGGCTTCCTCCGGATCACCCCTCCACTTT
TRBD1,TRBV20-1,TRBJ1-1,many,CSASQGARITEAFF,TGCAGTGCTAGTCAGGGGGCGCGTATCACTGAAGCTTTCTTT
TRBD2,TRBV7-8,TRBJ2-7,many,CASSLIGTSGDEQYF,TGTGCCAGCAGCTTAATCGGGACTAGCGGCGACGAGCAGTACTTC
TRBD1,TRBV6-1,TRBJ1-5,many,CASSDKGAHRPQHF,TGTGCCAGCAGCGACAAGGGGGCCCACCGCCCCCAGCATTTT
NA,TRBV3-1,TRBJ1-1,many,CASSQETGRTEAFF,TGTGCCAGCAGCCAAGAGACGGGGAGGACTGAAGCTTTCTTT
TRBD2,TRBV27,TRBJ2-1,NA,CASSLGTSGSIYEQFF,TGTGCCAGCAGTTTAGGCACTAGCGGGAGTATATATGAGCAGTTCTTC
NA,TRBV29-1,TRBJ1-2,many,CSVGGGKGYTF,TGCAGCGTTGGTGGGGGTAAGGGCTACACCTTC
NA,TRBV6-1,TRBJ1-1,NA,CASRGSLGTEAFF,TGTGCCAGCAGGGGGAGTCTAGGCACTGAAGCTTTCTTT
NA,TRBV18,TRBJ1-3,few,CASSPPPGNTIYF,TGTGCCAGCTCACCACCCCCAGGAAACACCATATATTTT
NA,TRBV29-1,TRBJ2-5,many,CSLADGTQETQYF,TGCAGCTTGGCGGACGGGACCCAAGAGACCCAGTACTTC
TRBD1,TRBV7-8,TRBJ1-2,NA,CASSFGTGGDTF,TGTGCCAGCAGCTTTGGGACAGGGGGGGACACCTTC
TRBD2,TRBV7-3,TRBJ2-1,NA,CASSAQAGGYNEQFF,TGTGCCAGCAGCGCCCAAGCGGGAGGGTACAATGAGCAGTTCTTC
NA,TRBV4-3,TRBJ2-7,few,CASNKGRGGYYEQYF,TGCGCCAGCAACAAGGGGAGGGGGGGGTACTACGAGCAGTACTTC
NA,TRBV3-1,TRBJ2-7,NA,CASSQKGGVYEQYF,TGTGCCAGCAGCCAAAAAGGGGGAGTATACGAGCAGTACTTC
NA,TRBV28,TRBJ2-5,many,CASSLRGKETQYF,TGTGCCAGCAGTTTACGAGGGAAAGAGACCCAGTACTTC
TRBD1,TRBV19,TRBJ2-7,many,CASSIVGTAGYEQYF,TGTGCCAGTAGTATAGTGGGGACAGCCGGCTACGAGCAGTACTTC
TRBD2,TRBV13,TRBJ2-2,few,CASSLLAGVYTGELFF,TGTGCCAGCAGCCTGTTAGCGGGAGTTTACACCGGGGAGCTGTTTTTT
NA,TRBV4-1,TRBJ1-5,many,CASSQETNQPQHF,TGCGCCAGCAGCCAAGAAACTAATCAGCCCCAGCATTTT
TRBD1,TRBV11-1,TRBJ1-5,NA,CASSLGQGAFDQTQHF,TGTGCCAGCAGCTTAGGCCAGGGGGCGTTCGATCAGACCCAGCATTTT
NA,TRBV6-2/TRBV6-3,TRBJ1-3,many,CASSNPGPLSGNTIYF,TGTGCCAGCAGTAATCCGGGACCTCTCTCTGGAAACACCATATATTTT
NA,TRBV10-3,TRBJ2-7,NA,CALSPGLLREQYF,TGTGCCCTGAGCCCGGGACTCCTTCGCGAGCAGTACTTC
NA,TRBV20-1,TRBJ1-2,many,CSARSEIYGYTF,TGCAGTGCTAGATCCGAGATCTATGGCTACACCTTC
NA,TRBV12-3/TRBV12-4,TRBJ1-4,NA,CASSHRQSTTNEKLFF,TGTGCCAGCAGCCACAGGCAGTCTACAACTAATGAAAAACTGTTTTTT
TRBD2,TRBV6-2/TRBV6-3,TRBJ2-7,many,CASTPGPSGKGYEQYF,TGTGCCAGCACCCCCGGCCCTAGCGGGAAGGGATACGAGCAGTACTTC
NA,TRBV15,TRBJ1-5,many,CATSYTGTQPQHF,TGTGCCACCAGCTACACAGGGACTCAGCCCCAGCATTTT
NA,TRBV3-1,TRBJ1-1,few,CASSQGGAQNTEAFF,TGTGCCAGCAGCCAAGGGGGGGCGCAAAACACTGAAGCTTTCTTT
TRBD1,TRBV5-1,TRBJ2-7,many,CASSAGQGYEQYF,TGCGCCAGCAGCGCCGGACAGGGGTACGAGCAGTACTTC
NA,TRBV28,TRBJ2-2,many,CASTLSPSAGELFF,TGTGCCAGCACCCTGTCGCCGAGCGCCGGGGAGCTGTTTTTT
NA,TRBV28,TRBJ1-2,NA,CASSLSDGYTF,TGTGCCAGCAGTTTATCTGATGGCTACACCTTC
NA,TRBV4-2,TRBJ1-5,few,CASSQDQGAPRAQHF,TGTGCCAGCAGCCAAGACCAAGGGGCTCCGAGGGCCCAGCATTTT
NA,TRBV12-3/TRBV12-4,TRBJ2-7,NA,CASSRGSDYEQYF,TGTGCCAGCAGCCGGGGGTCCGATTACGAGCAGTACTTC
TRBD1,TRBV24-1,TRBJ2-7,NA,CATSPTGTGVPYEQYF,TGTGCCACCAGTCCTACCGGGACAGGGGTCCCCTACGAGCAGTACTTC
NA,TRBV15,TRBJ1-1,many,CATSRDLRENTEAFF,TGTGCCACCAGCAGAGATCTTAGAGAGAACACTGAAGCTTTCTTT
NA,TRBV3-1,TRBJ2-7,NA,CASSFQSTYEQYF,TGTGCCAGCAGCTTTCAGAGCACCTACGAGCAGTACTTC
TRBD1,TRBV6-1,TRBJ1-6,many,CASTEGTGTRSLHF,TGTGCCAGCACCGAGGGGACAGGGACACGGTCCCTCCACTTT
NA,TRBV6-5,TRBJ1-2,many,CASSWGRRYGYTF,TGTGCCAGCAGTTGGGGCCGACGCTATGGCTACACCTTC
NA,TRBV20-1,TRBJ1-1,many,CSARDAGNTEAFF,TGCAGTGCTAGAGACGCAGGGAACACTGAAGCTTTCTTT
NA,TRBV20-1,TRBJ2-5,NA,CSAGGGGSQETQYF,TGCAGTGCCGGCGGTGGGGGGTCACAAGAGACCCAGTACTTC
NA,TRBV4-1,TRBJ2-2,NA,CASSLPGLSTGELFF,TGCGCCAGCAGCCTCCCGGGACTCTCAACCGGGGAGCTGTTTTTT
TRBD1,TRBV29-1,TRBJ2-7,few,CSAAGTGGYEQYF,TGCAGCGCAGCCGGGACAGGGGGCTACGAGCAGTACTTC
NA,TRBV29-1,TRBJ2-2,many,CSVQGRTGELFF,TGCAGCGTCCAGGGAAGAACCGGGGAGCTGTTTTTT
NA,TRBV7-8,TRBJ2-5,many,CASSLAEASFGLIGTQYF,TGTGCCAGCAGCTTAGCGGAGGCGTCTTTTGGCCTTATCGGGACCCAGTACTTC
TRBD2,TRBV5-1,TRBJ2-7,NA,CASSFSGDTPYEQYF,TGCGCCAGCAGCTTTAGCGGGGACACTCCCTACGAGCAGTACTTC
TRBD2,TRBV7-3,TRBJ2-7,many,CASSLTGGPGYEQYF,TGTGCCAGCAGCTTAACGGGAGGGCCGGGGTACGAGCAGTACTTC
TRBD1,TRBV24-1,TRBJ1-2,many,CATSTPGQRGYTF,TGTGCCACCAGTACCCCGGGACAGCGTGGCTACACCTTC
TRBD2,TRBV20-1,TRBJ2-5,NA,CSASRLAGIQETQYF,TGCAGTGCTTCACGACTAGCGGGGATCCAAGAGACCCAGTACTTC
TRBD1,TRBV18,TRBJ1-1,few,CASSPRDRGRNTEAFF,TGTGCCAGCTCACCAAGGGACAGGGGGCGAAACACTGAAGCTTTCTTT